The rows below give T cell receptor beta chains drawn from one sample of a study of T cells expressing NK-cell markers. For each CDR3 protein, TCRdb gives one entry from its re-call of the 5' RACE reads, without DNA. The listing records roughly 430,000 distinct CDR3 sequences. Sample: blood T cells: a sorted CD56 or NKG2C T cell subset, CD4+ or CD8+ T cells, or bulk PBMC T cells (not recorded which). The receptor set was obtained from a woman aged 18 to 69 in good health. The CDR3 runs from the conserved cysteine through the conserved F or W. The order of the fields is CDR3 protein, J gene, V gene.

cdr3_aa: CSVGGPRDNEQFF; j_call: TRBJ2-1; v_call: TRBV29-1
cdr3_aa: CSVGKSDTQYF; j_call: TRBJ2-3; v_call: TRBV29-1
cdr3_aa: CASSGSGRGSYEQYF; j_call: TRBJ2-7; v_call: TRBV7-9
cdr3_aa: CASSLADLAVSSYEQYF; j_call: TRBJ2-7; v_call: TRBV5-1
cdr3_aa: CASSLLGANQYF; j_call: TRBJ2-3; v_call: TRBV27
cdr3_aa: CASSYSLTGELFF; j_call: TRBJ2-2; v_call: TRBV6-6
cdr3_aa: CASSYSQTSGRNEQYF; j_call: TRBJ2-7; v_call: TRBV6-5
cdr3_aa: CASSSPPGSPLHF; j_call: TRBJ1-6; v_call: TRBV6-5
cdr3_aa: CASTTGPFGEQYF; j_call: TRBJ2-7; v_call: TRBV19
cdr3_aa: CASSSHKYREPNTEAFF; j_call: TRBJ1-1; v_call: TRBV7-2
cdr3_aa: CATSPGLAGQETQYF; j_call: TRBJ2-5; v_call: TRBV24-1